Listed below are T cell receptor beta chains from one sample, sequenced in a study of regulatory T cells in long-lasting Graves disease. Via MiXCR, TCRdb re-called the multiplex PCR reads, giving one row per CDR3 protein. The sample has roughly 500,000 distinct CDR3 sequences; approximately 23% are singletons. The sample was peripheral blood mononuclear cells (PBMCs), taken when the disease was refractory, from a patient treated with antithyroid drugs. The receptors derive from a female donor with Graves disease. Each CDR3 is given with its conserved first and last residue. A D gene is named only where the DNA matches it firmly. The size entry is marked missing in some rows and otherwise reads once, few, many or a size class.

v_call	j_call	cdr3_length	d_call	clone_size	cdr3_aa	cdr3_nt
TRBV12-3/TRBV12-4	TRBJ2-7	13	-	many	CASSWPNFDEQYF	TGTGCCAGCAGCTGGCCGAATTTCGACGAGCAGTACTTC
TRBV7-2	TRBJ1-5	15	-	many	CASSLANTGFQPQHF	TGTGCCAGCAGCTTAGCTAACACAGGGTTTCAGCCCCAGCATTTT
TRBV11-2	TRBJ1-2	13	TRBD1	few	CASSIRQGGGYTF	TGTGCCAGCAGCATTAGACAGGGAGGGGGCTACACCTTC
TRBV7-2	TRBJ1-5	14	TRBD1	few	CASSIDRGGQPQHF	TGTGCCAGCAGCATTGACAGGGGCGGTCAGCCCCAGCATTTT
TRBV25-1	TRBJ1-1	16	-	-	CASSELDSYMNTEAFF	TGTGCCAGCAGTGAATTGGACAGTTACATGAACACTGAAGCTTTCTTT
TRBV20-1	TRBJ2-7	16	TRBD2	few	CSARVSGLAGVREQYF	TGCAGTGCTAGAGTCTCCGGACTAGCGGGGGTCCGCGAGCAGTACTTC
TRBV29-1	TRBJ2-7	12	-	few	CSVGVDSYEQYF	TGCAGCGTTGGGGTTGATAGTTACGAGCAGTACTTC
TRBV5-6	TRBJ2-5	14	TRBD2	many	CASSLTSGEETQYF	TGTGCCAGCAGCTTGACTAGCGGGGAAGAGACCCAGTACTTC
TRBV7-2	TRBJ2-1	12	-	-	CASSSRWDEQFF	TGTGCCAGCAGTTCACGGTGGGATGAGCAGTTCTTC
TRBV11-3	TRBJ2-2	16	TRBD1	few	CASSPTGTPLTGELFF	TGTGCCAGCAGCCCGACAGGGACCCCCTTGACCGGGGAGCTGTTTTTT
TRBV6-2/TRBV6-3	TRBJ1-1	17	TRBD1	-	CASSSSTGDPPNTEAFF	TGTGCCAGCAGTTCCTCGACAGGGGATCCTCCGAACACTGAAGCTTTCTTT
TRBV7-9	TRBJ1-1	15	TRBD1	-	CASSSQGIGNTEAFF	TGTGCCAGCAGCTCACAGGGGATCGGAAACACTGAAGCTTTCTTT
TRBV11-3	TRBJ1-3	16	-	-	CASSRNRHRAGNTIYF	TGTGCCAGCAGCCGAAATAGGCACAGGGCTGGAAACACCATATATTTT
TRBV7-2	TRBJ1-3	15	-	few	CASSFGIHSGNTIYF	TGTGCCAGCAGCTTCGGGATTCACTCTGGAAACACCATATATTTT
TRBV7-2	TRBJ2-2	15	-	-	CASSNGYVGSGELFF	TGTGCCAGCAGCAACGGCTATGTCGGCTCCGGGGAGCTGTTTTTT
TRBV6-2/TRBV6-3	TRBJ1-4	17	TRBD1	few	CASSDPRQGAINEKLFF	TGTGCCAGCAGTGACCCCCGGCAGGGGGCTATTAATGAAAAACTGTTTTTT